This T cell receptor (beta chain) came from a study of spatial heterogeneity in lung cancer. Across the study: Consistently, beta-chain sequences turned up in larger numbers than alpha-chain sequences did. Study-level findings and limits: More often at tumor resection than at routine follow-up, ubiquitous expanded tumor TCRs were detected in the blood.

Every TCR cDNA molecule bore its own unique molecular identifier. TCRdb called the 5' RACE reads again in MiXCR, with one record for every CDR3 protein. The table records under 4,500 distinct CDR3 sequences, about 9.8% of them present only once. Described time point: sample taken at primary tumor resection. Whole RNA obtained from tumor, nontumor lung or frozen PBMC underwent sequencing without sorting. The donors comprised around 72 untreated early-stage non-small cell lung cancer patients. The CDR3 sequence is 15 residues long. The V gene lost 6 bases and the J gene lost 6 bases, with 20 bases spanning the gap. Looked up from germline, CDR1 is DFQATT and CDR2 is SNEGSKA (reference sequence). This clonotype has ten or more counts. Its antigen is as yet unknown.

The receptor comes from a male donor with early-stage non-small cell lung cancer. The chain couples TRBV20-1 to TRBJ2-2; D possibly uses TRBD1 or TRBD2 (5 bases each). Sequencing was performed on PBMCs, taken at surgery. CDR3 residues: CSATPGPYEPGELFF. Here the CDR3 DNA reads TGCAGTGCCACTCCGGGACCGTACGAACCCGGGGAGCTGTTTTTT.